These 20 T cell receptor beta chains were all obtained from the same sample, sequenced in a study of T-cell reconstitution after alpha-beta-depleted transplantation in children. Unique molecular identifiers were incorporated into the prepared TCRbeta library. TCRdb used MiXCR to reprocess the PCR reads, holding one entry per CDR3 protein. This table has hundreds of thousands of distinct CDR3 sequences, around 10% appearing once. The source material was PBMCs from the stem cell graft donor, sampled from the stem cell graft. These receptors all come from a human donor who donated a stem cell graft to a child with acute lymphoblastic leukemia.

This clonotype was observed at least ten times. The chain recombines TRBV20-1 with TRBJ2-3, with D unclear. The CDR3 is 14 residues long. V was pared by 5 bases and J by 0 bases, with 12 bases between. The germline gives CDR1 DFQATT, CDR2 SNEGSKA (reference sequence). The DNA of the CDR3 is TGCAGTGCTGTCCGAAGGGAAAGCACAGATACGCAGTATTTT. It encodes CSAVRRESTDTQYF.

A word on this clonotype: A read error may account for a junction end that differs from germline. CDR3 coding DNA: TGTGTCAGCAGTTACAATGGGGGGGCGGGGAGCCAAGAGACCCAGTACTTC. Protein sequence: CVSSYNGGAGSQETQYF. V is TRBV6-5 and J is TRBJ2-5, with a weak D call TRBD2 (7 bases). The CDR3 is 17 residues long. CDR1 is MNHEY and CDR2 is SVGAGI in the germline V gene.

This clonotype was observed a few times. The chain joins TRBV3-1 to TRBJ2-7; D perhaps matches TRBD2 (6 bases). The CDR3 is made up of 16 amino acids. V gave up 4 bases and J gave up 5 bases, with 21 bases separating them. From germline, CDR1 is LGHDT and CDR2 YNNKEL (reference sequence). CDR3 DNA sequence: TGTGCCAGCAGCCCACTACTCGGGGGAGGAGTTGACGAGCAGTACTTC. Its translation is CASSPLLGGGVDEQYF.

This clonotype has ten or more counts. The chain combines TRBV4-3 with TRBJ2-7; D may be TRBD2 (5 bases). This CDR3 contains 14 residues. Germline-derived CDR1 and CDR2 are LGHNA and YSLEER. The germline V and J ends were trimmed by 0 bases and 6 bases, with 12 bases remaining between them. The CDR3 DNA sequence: TGCGCCAGCAGCCAAGAAGCGGCGGGTTTCGAGCAGTACTTC. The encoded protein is CASSQEAAGFEQYF.

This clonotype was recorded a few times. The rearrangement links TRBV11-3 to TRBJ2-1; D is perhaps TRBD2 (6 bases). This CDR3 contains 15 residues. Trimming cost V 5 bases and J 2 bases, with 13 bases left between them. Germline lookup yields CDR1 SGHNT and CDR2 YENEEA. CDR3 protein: CASSVAAGAYNEQFF. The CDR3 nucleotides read TGTGCCAGCAGCGTAGCGGCCGGAGCCTACAATGAGCAGTTCTTC.

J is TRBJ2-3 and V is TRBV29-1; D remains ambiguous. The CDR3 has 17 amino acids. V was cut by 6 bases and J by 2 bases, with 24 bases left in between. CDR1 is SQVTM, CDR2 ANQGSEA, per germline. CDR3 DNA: TGCAGCGTGAACCACCGCTTCAGGTTCGGGCTCACAGATACGCAGTATTTT. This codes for CSVNHRFRFGLTDTQYF.

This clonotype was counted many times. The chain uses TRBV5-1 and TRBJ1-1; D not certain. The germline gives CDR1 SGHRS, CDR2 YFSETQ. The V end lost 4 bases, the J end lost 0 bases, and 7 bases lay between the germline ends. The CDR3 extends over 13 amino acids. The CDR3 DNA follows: TGCGCCAGCAGCAGCACAGTGAACACTGAAGCTTTCTTT. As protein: CASSSTVNTEAFF.

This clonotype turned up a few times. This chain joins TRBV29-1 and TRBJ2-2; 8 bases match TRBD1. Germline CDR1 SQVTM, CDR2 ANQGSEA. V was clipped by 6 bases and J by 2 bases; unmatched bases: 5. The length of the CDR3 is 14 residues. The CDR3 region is CSVWTGLNTGELFF. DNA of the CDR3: TGCAGCGTCTGGACAGGGCTAAACACCGGGGAGCTGTTTTTT.

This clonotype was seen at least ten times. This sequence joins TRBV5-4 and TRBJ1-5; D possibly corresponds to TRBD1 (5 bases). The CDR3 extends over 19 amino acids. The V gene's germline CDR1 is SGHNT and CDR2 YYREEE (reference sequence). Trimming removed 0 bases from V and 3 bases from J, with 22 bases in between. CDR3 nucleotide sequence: TGTGCCAGCAGCTTGGTCCGTATTGGGGGATATAGGGACAATCAGCCCCAGCATTTT. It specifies CASSLVRIGGYRDNQPQHF. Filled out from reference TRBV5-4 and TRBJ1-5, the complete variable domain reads ETGVTQSPTHLIKTRGQQVTLRCSSQSGHNTVSWYQQALGQGPQFIFQYYREEENGRGNFPPRFSGLQFPNYSSELNVNALELDDSALYLCASSLVRIGGYRDNQPQHFGDGTRLSIL.

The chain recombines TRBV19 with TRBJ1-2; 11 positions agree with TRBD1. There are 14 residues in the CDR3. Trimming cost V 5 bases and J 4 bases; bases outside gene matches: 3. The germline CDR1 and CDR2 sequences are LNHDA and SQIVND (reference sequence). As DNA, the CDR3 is TGTGCCAGTAGTGGACAGGGGGCGAGCTATGGCTACACCTTC. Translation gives CASSGQGASYGYTF.

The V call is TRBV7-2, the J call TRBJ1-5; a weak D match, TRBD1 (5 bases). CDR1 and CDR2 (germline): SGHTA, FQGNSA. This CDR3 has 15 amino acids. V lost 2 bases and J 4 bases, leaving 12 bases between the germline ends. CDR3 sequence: CASSLYDSQNQPQHF. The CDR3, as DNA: TGTGCCAGCAGCTTATACGACAGCCAAAATCAGCCCCAGCATTTT.

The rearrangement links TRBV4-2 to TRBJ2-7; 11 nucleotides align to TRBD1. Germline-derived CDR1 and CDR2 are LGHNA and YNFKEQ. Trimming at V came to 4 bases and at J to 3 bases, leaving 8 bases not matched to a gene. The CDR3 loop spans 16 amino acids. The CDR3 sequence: CASSRGQGAPSYEQYF. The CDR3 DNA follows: TGTGCCAGCAGCCGAGGACAGGGGGCACCAAGCTACGAGCAGTACTTC.

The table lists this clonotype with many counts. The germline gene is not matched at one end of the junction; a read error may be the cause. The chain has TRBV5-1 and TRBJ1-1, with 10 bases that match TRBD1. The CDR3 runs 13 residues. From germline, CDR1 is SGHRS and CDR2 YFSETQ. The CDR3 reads CASSLDRGTEAFF. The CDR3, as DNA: TGTGCCAGCAGCTTGGACAGGGGGACTGAAGCTTTCTTT.

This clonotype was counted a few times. In DNA form, the CDR3 reads TGCGCCAGCAGTGAGTCGGGACAGAACAATGAGCAGTTCTTC. Amino acids: CASSESGQNNEQFF. This chain uses TRBV10-1 with TRBJ2-1; 7 bases align to TRBD1. Germline V gene data show CDR1 as WNHNN and CDR2 as SYGVQD (reference sequence). V shed 0 bases, J shed 5 bases, and the junction held 1 base outside the gene matches. This CDR3 spans 14 amino acids.

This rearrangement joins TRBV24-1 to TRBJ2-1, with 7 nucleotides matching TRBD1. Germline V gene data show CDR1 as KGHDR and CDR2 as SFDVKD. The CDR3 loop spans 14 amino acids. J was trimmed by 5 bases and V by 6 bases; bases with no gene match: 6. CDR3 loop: CATSTGTVNNEQFF. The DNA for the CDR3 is TGTGCCACCAGTACCGGGACAGTAAACAATGAGCAGTTCTTC.

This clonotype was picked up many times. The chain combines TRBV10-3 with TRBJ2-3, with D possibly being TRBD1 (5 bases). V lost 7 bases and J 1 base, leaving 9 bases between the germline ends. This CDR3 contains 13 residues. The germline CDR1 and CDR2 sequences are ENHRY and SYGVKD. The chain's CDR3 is CAITVQGTDTQYF. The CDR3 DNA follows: TGTGCCATCACCGTACAGGGCACAGATACGCAGTATTTT.

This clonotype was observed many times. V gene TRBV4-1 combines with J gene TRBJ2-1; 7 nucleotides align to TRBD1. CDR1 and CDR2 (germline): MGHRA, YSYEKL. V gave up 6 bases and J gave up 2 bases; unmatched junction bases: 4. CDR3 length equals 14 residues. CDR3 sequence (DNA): TGCGCCAGCAGTCGGGACAGAACCTACAATGAGCAGTTCTTC. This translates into CASSRDRTYNEQFF.

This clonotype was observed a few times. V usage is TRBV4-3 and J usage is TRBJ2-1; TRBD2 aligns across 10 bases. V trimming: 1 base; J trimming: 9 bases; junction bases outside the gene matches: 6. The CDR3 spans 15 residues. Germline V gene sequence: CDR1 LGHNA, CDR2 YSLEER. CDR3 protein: CASSQVGLAGAEQFF. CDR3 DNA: TGCGCCAGCAGCCAAGTAGGCCTAGCGGGGGCTGAGCAGTTCTTC.

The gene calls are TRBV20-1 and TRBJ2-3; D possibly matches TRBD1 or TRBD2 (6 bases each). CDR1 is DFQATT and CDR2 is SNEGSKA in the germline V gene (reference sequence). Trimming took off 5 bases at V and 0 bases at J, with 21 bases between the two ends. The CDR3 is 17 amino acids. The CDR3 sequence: CSAFIPVGGGSTDTQYF. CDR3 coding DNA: TGCAGTGCTTTTATCCCCGTGGGGGGCGGGAGCACAGATACGCAGTATTTT.

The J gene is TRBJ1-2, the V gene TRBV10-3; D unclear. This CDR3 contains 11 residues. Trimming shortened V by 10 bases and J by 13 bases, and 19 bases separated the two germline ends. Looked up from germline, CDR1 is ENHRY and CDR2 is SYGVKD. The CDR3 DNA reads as TGTGCCACAAGCTTACCGGAGGGATGCACCTTC. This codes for CATSLPEGCTF.